Listed below are T cell receptor beta chains from one sample, sequenced in a study of Ad26.COV2.S vaccination and SARS-CoV-2 variants. TCRdb keeps only in-frame clones here, not all; method: immunoSEQ multiplex PCR. The sample gives 380,000 or so clones, roughly 89% of which show up once; 5% is in the top ten. The input for sequencing was peripheral blood, taken in a trial of Ad26.COV2.S vaccine versus placebo. The receptors here all came from a person between 18 and 65 years old who received the Ad26.COV2.S COVID-19 vaccine or a placebo. CDR3s include the opening cysteine and the closing phenylalanine or tryptophan. D genes are given only for firm matches. Rows give clone size only sometimes, using once, few, many, or a class for an expanded clone.

V gene	J gene	CDR3 length	clone size	D gene	CDR3 protein	CDR3 DNA
TRBV3-1/TRBV3-2	TRBJ1-2	15	-	TRBD1	CASSPEDRGSYGYTF	TGTGCCAGCAGCCCCGAGGACAGGGGTTCCTATGGCTACACCTTC
TRBV7-6	TRBJ2-5	15	-	-	CASSLAAGVSETQYF	TGTGCCAGCAGCTTAGCCGCCGGGGTTTCAGAGACCCAGTACTTC
TRBV18	TRBJ2-7	15	-	TRBD1	CASSRLQGASAEQYF	TGTGCCAGCTCACGTCTACAGGGGGCATCTGCCGAGCAGTACTTC
TRBV5-5	TRBJ1-4	16	-	-	CASSFVPQGTNEKLFF	TGTGCCAGCAGCTTTGTACCTCAGGGCACTAATGAAAAACTGTTTTTT
TRBV18	TRBJ2-7	14	-	TRBD1	CASSPDGQGGEQYF	TGTGCCAGCTCACCTGACGGACAGGGCGGGGAGCAGTACTTC
TRBV7-2	TRBJ2-1	13	-	TRBD1	CASSLTGADEQFF	TGTGCCAGCAGCTTAACAGGGGCCGATGAGCAGTTCTTC
TRBV29-1	TRBJ1-2	13	-	-	CSVEAEQGHGYTF	TGCAGCGTTGAAGCGGAGCAGGGTCATGGCTACACCTTC
TRBV9	TRBJ2-3	15	-	-	CASSAERASTDTQYF	TGTGCCAGCAGCGCAGAAAGGGCTAGCACAGATACGCAGTATTTT
TRBV7-6	TRBJ2-1	16	-	-	CASSLWGQESYNEQFF	TGTGCCAGCAGCTTATGGGGGCAGGAGTCCTACAATGAGCAGTTCTTC
TRBV6-2/TRBV6-3	TRBJ2-5	14	-	-	CASSQGRLQETQYF	TGTGCCAGCAGTCAAGGACGCCTCCAAGAGACCCAGTACTTC
TRBV19	TRBJ2-3	14	-	-	CASSKGGQTDTQYF	TGTGCCAGTAGTAAGGGGGGGCAGACAGATACGCAGTATTTT
TRBV7-6	TRBJ2-5	16	few	-	CASSLDIQGDGETQYF	TGTGCCAGCAGCTTAGATATACAAGGTGACGGGGAGACCCAGTACTTC
TRBV5-1	TRBJ2-5	16	-	TRBD2	CASSLAVAGTGETQYF	TGCGCCAGCAGCTTGGCGGTAGCGGGAACGGGAGAGACCCAGTACTTC
TRBV6-1	TRBJ1-2	15	-	-	CASSEASQRRYGYTF	TGTGCCAGCAGTGAAGCCTCGCAGAGACGGTATGGCTACACCTTC
TRBV7-3	TRBJ2-3	15	-	TRBD1	CASSSTGVAADTQYF	TGTGCCAGCAGCTCCACAGGGGTTGCGGCGGATACGCAGTATTTT
TRBV5-5	TRBJ1-4	16	-	TRBD1	CASSVTSTGGAEKLFF	TGTGCCAGCAGCGTAACATCGACAGGGGGCGCGGAAAAACTGTTTTTT
TRBV30	TRBJ1-4	13	-	TRBD1	CAWKGTANEKLFF	TGTGCCTGGAAAGGGACAGCGAATGAAAAACTGTTTTTT
TRBV18	TRBJ2-6	17	once	TRBD1	CASSPGQGGSGANVLTF	TGTGCCAGCTCACCCGGACAGGGGGGCTCTGGGGCCAACGTCCTGACTTTC
TRBV4-1	TRBJ1-2	14	-	-	CASSQTGSNYGYTF	TGCGCCAGCAGCCAAACGGGGTCGAACTATGGCTACACCTTC
TRBV7-9	TRBJ1-6	12	once	-	CASSLDDSPLHF	TGTGCCAGCAGCTTAGACGATTCACCCCTCCACTTT
TRBV5-1	TRBJ2-2	15	-	-	CASSLEGSDTGELFF	TGCGCCAGCAGCTTGGAGGGGTCTGACACCGGGGAGCTGTTTTTT
TRBV5-1	TRBJ2-7	15	-	-	CASSSHYGPTYEQYF	TGCGCCAGCAGCTCTCACTACGGCCCGACCTACGAGCAGTACTTC
TRBV4-2	TRBJ2-3	16	-	TRBD1	CASSLTNRGERDTQYF	TGTGCCAGCAGCCTAACCAACAGGGGGGAGAGAGATACGCAGTATTTT
TRBV19	TRBJ2-1	16	-	-	CASSIDHEGAYNEQFF	TGTGCCAGTAGTATAGATCATGAGGGGGCCTACAATGAGCAGTTCTTC
TRBV5-1	TRBJ2-1	16	-	-	CASSPWTPSSYNEQFF	TGCGCCAGCAGCCCCTGGACGCCGAGCTCCTACAATGAGCAGTTCTTC
TRBV28	TRBJ1-5	17	-	TRBD1	CASSFPPRQGGNQPQHF	TGTGCCAGCAGTTTCCCCCCCCGACAGGGTGGAAATCAGCCCCAGCATTTT
TRBV27	TRBJ2-5	15	-	-	CASSHMDGPARTQYF	TGTGCCAGCAGCCACATGGACGGACCAGCAAGGACCCAGTACTTC
TRBV6-1	TRBJ2-7	15	-	-	CASSEEFTGLYEQYF	TGTGCCAGCAGTGAAGAATTCACAGGGCTCTACGAGCAGTACTTC
TRBV5-1	TRBJ1-4	15	-	-	CASSRNRVTNEKLFF	TGCGCCAGCAGCAGGAACAGGGTAACTAATGAAAAACTGTTTTTT
TRBV2	TRBJ1-5	13	-	-	CASRYTSNQPQHF	TGTGCCAGCCGTTACACGAGCAATCAGCCCCAGCATTTT
TRBV27	TRBJ2-7	15	-	-	CASRVEPGPPYEQYF	TGTGCCAGCCGCGTTGAACCGGGACCTCCCTACGAGCAGTACTTC
TRBV5-1	TRBJ2-5	14	-	TRBD1	CASSSTGGRETQYF	TGCGCCAGCAGCTCGACAGGGGGCAGAGAGACCCAGTACTTC
TRBV7-2	TRBJ2-7	14	-	TRBD1	CASSPDRAGDEQYF	TGTGCCAGCAGCCCGGACAGGGCAGGAGACGAGCAGTACTTC
TRBV7-9	TRBJ2-7	14	-	TRBD2	CASSSGLAPYEQYF	TGTGCCAGCAGCTCAGGACTAGCCCCCTACGAGCAGTACTTC
TRBV5-4	TRBJ1-4	13	once	-	CASSSGGSEKLFF	TGTGCCAGCAGCAGTGGGGGATCTGAAAAACTGTTTTTT
TRBV28	TRBJ2-5	15	once	TRBD2	CASSKAGGAGETQYF	TGTGCCAGCAGTAAGGCCGGGGGGGCCGGGGAGACCCAGTACTTC
TRBV6-5	TRBJ1-5	12	-	-	CASANSNQPQHF	TGTGCCAGCGCCAATAGCAATCAGCCCCAGCATTTT
TRBV5-5	TRBJ2-5	13	-	-	CASSLPGGETQYF	TGTGCCAGCAGCTTGCCAGGAGGAGAGACCCAGTACTTC
TRBV21-1	TRBJ2-1	18	-	-	CASSIPGLAGGPPHRQFF	TGTGCCAGCAGCATCCCGGGACTAGCGGGAGGGCCCCCCCACCGGCAGTTCTTC
TRBV2	TRBJ2-5	16	-	-	CASSEVRGSGQETQYF	TGTGCCAGCAGTGAAGTCAGGGGAAGTGGTCAAGAGACCCAGTACTTC
TRBV6-5	TRBJ1-4	13	-	-	CASSRVEHEKLFF	TGTGCCAGCAGTAGGGTTGAGCATGAAAAACTGTTTTTT
TRBV24-1	TRBJ2-1	15	-	TRBD2	CATSDAGLAEDEQFF	TGTGCCACCAGTGATGCGGGACTAGCGGAGGATGAGCAGTTCTTC
TRBV5-1	TRBJ2-2	15	-	-	CASSLGTHYTGELFF	TGCGCCAGCAGCTTGGGGACTCATTACACCGGGGAGCTGTTTTTT
TRBV7-2	TRBJ2-5	16	-	TRBD2	CASSLNGGRGQETQYF	TGTGCCAGCAGCTTAAACGGAGGGCGGGGGCAAGAGACCCAGTACTTC
TRBV7-8	TRBJ2-1	15	-	TRBD1	CASSLDRGPRGEQFF	TGTGCCAGCAGCCTAGACAGGGGGCCGAGGGGTGAGCAGTTCTTC
TRBV11-2	TRBJ2-1	14	-	TRBD2	CASSPSGSYNEQFF	TGTGCCAGCAGCCCGAGCGGGAGTTACAATGAGCAGTTCTTC
TRBV27	TRBJ2-1	18	-	TRBD2	CASSLFDRFSGSFGEQFF	TGTGCCAGCAGTTTATTCGATCGGTTTAGCGGGAGTTTCGGTGAGCAGTTCTTC
TRBV7-2	TRBJ2-5	14	-	-	CASSLARYKETQYF	TGTGCCAGCAGCTTAGCGAGGTATAAAGAGACCCAGTACTTC
TRBV10-2	TRBJ1-1	16	-	-	CASSPLGDKPGTEAFF	TGCGCCAGCAGCCCCCTGGGGGATAAGCCGGGCACTGAAGCTTTCTTT
TRBV6-5	TRBJ1-6	15	-	-	CASSWGTANNSPLHF	TGTGCCAGCAGCTGGGGGACTGCTAATAATTCACCCCTCCACTTT
TRBV18	TRBJ1-1	15	-	-	CASSPATRENTEAFF	TGTGCCAGCTCACCAGCTACCAGGGAGAACACTGAAGCTTTCTTT
TRBV7-9	TRBJ2-1	14	-	TRBD2	CAAGVSRSYNEQFF	TGTGCCGCGGGGGTTTCCCGCTCCTACAATGAGCAGTTCTTC
TRBV5-1	TRBJ2-2	14	-	-	CASSLGLVFGELFF	TGCGCCAGCAGCTTGGGGCTAGTGTTCGGGGAGCTGTTTTTT
TRBV19	TRBJ2-7	14	-	-	CASSIGVDSYEQYF	TGTGCCAGTAGTATAGGGGTTGACTCCTACGAGCAGTACTTC
TRBV5-6	TRBJ1-4	13	-	TRBD1	CASSPRDSRKLFF	TGTGCCAGCAGTCCTCGGGACAGTCGAAAACTGTTTTTT
TRBV2	TRBJ2-5	14	-	TRBD1	CASWTGSRQETQYF	TGTGCCTCTTGGACAGGGTCGCGTCAAGAGACCCAGTACTTC
TRBV24-1	TRBJ1-5	15	-	TRBD1	CATSGPGQGNQPQHF	TGTGCCACCAGTGGCCCCGGACAGGGTAATCAGCCCCAGCATTTT
TRBV5-5	TRBJ2-1	13	-	-	CASSSDSLEGQFF	TGTGCCAGCAGCTCGGACTCGCTGGAGGGGCAGTTCTTC
TRBV9	TRBJ1-2	13	-	-	CASSVSSGPTQTF	TGTGCCAGCAGCGTATCTTCAGGGCCTACCCAAACCTTC